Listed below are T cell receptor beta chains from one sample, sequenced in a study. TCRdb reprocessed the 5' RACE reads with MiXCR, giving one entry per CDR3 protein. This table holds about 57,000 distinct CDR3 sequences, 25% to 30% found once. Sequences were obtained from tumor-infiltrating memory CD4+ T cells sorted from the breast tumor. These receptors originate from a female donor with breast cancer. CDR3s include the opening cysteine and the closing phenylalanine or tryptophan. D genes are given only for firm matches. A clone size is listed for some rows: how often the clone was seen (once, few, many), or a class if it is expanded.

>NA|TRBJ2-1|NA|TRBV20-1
CSARDRGRDLYNEQFF
TGCAGTGCTAGAGATAGAGGCAGGGACCTCTACAATGAGCAGTTCTTC
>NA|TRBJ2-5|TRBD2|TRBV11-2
CASSVAGSGETQYF
TGTGCCAGCAGCGTAGCGGGATCCGGAGAGACCCAGTACTTC
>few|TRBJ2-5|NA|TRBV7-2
CASTEGGVQETQYF
TGTGCCAGCACCGAGGGGGGCGTCCAAGAGACCCAGTACTTC
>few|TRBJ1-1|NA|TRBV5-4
CASSFQGSTEAFF
TGTGCCAGCAGCTTTCAGGGGAGCACTGAAGCTTTCTTT
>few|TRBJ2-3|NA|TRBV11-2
CASSLPGADTQYF
TGTGCCAGCAGCTTACCAGGGGCAGATACGCAGTATTTT
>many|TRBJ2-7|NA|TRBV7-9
CASSFGVYEQYF
TGTGCCAGCAGCTTCGGGGTCTACGAGCAGTACTTC
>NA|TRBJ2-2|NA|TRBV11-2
CASSSTGPNTGELFF
TGTGCCAGCAGCTCCACAGGGCCCAACACCGGGGAGCTGTTTTTT
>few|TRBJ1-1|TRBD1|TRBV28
CASRTQTGGITEAFF
TGTGCCAGCAGGACACAAACAGGGGGAATCACTGAAGCTTTCTTT
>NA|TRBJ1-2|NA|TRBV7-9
CASSYERGLEYTF
TGTGCCAGCAGCTATGAAAGGGGACTCGAATACACCTTC
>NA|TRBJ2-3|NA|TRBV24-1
CATLSTGTDTQYF
TGTGCCACCTTATCAACAGGGACGGATACGCAGTATTTT
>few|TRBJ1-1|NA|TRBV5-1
CASSSFSLNTEAFF
TGCGCCAGCAGCTCCTTCAGCCTTAACACTGAAGCTTTCTTT
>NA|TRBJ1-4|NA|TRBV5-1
CASSRGYNEKLFF
TGCGCCAGCAGTCGGGGGTATAATGAAAAACTGTTTTTT
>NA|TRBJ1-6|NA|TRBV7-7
CASSTPGKEKNSPLHF
TGTGCTAGCAGTACCCCAGGGAAAGAAAAAAATTCACCCCTCCACTTT
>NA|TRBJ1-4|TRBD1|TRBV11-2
CASSIDREEKLFF
TGTGCCAGCAGCATCGACAGGGAAGAAAAACTGTTTTTT
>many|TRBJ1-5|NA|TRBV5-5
CASSLFEGARNQPQHF
TGTGCCAGCAGCTTGTTTGAAGGGGCGAGAAATCAGCCCCAGCATTTT
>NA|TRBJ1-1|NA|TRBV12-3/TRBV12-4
CASSTLLETEAFF
TGTGCCAGCAGTACCCTTTTGGAGACTGAAGCTTTCTTT
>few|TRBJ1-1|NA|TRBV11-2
CASSHNPNTEAFF
TGTGCCAGCAGCCACAATCCGAACACTGAAGCTTTCTTT